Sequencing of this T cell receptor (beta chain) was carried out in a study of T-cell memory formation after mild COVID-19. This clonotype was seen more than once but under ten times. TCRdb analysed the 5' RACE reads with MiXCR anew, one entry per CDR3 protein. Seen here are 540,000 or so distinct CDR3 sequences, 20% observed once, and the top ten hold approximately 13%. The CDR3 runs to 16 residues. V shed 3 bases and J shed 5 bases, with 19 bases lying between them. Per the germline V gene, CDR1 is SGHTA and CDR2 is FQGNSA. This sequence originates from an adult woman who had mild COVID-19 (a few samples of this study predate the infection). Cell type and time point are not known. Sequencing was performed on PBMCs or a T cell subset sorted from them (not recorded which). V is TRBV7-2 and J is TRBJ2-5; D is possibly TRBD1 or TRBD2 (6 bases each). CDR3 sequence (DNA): TGTGCCAGCAGCTTGGGTGTCGGGGGCCGAGAGGAGACCCAGTACTTC. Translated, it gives CASSLGVGGREETQYF.